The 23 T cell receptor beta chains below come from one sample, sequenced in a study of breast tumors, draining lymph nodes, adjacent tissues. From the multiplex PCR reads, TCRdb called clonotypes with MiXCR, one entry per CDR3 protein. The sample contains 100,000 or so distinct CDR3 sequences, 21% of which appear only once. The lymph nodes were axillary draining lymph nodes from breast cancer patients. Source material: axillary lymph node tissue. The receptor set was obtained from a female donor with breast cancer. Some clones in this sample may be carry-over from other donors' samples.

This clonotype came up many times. In nucleotides, the CDR3 is TGCGCCAGCAGCCAAGCGCAGGGGGCTTACGAGCAGTACTTC. Translated, it gives CASSQAQGAYEQYF. The chain combines TRBV4-1 with TRBJ2-7; 8 nucleotides line up with TRBD1. The germline V gene has CDR1 MGHRA and CDR2 YSYEKL. The V gene end was trimmed by 1 base and the J gene end by 4 bases; junction bases not matched to a gene: 3. The CDR3 loop spans 14 amino acids.

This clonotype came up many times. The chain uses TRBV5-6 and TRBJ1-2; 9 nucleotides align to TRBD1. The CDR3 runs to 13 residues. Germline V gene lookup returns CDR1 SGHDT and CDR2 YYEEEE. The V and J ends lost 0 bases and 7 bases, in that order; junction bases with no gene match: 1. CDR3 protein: CASSLDRGLGYTF. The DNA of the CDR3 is TGTGCCAGCAGCTTGGACAGGGGGCTTGGCTACACCTTC. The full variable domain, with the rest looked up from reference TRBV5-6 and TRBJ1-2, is DAGVTQSPTHLIKTRGQQVTLRCSPKSGHDTVSWYQQALGQGPQFIFQYYEEEERQRGNFPDRFSGHQFPNYSSELNVNALLLGDSALYLCASSLDRGLGYTFGSGTRLTVV.

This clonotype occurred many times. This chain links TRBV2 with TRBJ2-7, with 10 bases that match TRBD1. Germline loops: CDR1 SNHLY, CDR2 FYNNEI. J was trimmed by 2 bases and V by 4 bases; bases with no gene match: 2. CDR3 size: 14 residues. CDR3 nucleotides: TGTGCCAGCAGTGCCGGGACAGGGGCCTACGAGCAGTACTTC. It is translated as CASSAGTGAYEQYF.

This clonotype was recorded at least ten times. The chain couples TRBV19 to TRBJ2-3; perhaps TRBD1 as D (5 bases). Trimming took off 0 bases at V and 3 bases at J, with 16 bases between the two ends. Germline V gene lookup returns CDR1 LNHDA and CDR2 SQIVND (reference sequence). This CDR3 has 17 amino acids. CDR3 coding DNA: TGTGCCAGTAGTATAGAGGTCTCCCTGGACACTACAGATACGCAGTATTTT. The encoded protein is CASSIEVSLDTTDTQYF.

The DNA of the CDR3 is TGCAGTGCTAGAGAGGGTGGTTCGGTGAACACTGAAGCTTTCTTT. This translates into CSAREGGSVNTEAFF. The rearrangement uses TRBV20-1 and TRBJ1-1, with D unresolved. This CDR3 comprises 15 residues. V gave up 0 bases and J gave up 0 bases, with 11 bases separating them. Germline CDR1 DFQATT, CDR2 SNEGSKA (reference sequence).

This chain's CDR3 is CSVQDREGSPLHF. In DNA, the CDR3 is TGCAGTGTCCAGGACAGGGAGGGTTCACCCCTCCACTTT. The V gene is TRBV20-1, the J gene TRBJ1-6, with 8 bases lining up with TRBD1. J lost 9 bases, V lost 7 bases, and 8 bases had no gene match. Germline V lookup: CDR1 DFQATT, CDR2 SNEGSKA (reference sequence). The CDR3 runs to 13 residues.

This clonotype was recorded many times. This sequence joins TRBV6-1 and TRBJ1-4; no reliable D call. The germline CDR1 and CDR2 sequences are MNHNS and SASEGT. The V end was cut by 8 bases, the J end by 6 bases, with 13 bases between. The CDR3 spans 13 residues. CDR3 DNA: TGTGCCAGCGTCCTGTCTGTACATGAAAAACTGTTTTTT. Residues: CASVLSVHEKLFF.

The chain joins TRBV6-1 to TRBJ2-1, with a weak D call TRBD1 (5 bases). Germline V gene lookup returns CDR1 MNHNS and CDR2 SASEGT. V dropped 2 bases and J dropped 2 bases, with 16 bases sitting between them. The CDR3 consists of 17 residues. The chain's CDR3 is CASSENSRVGPYNEQFF. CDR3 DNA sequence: TGTGCCAGCAGTGAAAACAGCAGGGTGGGGCCCTACAATGAGCAGTTCTTC.

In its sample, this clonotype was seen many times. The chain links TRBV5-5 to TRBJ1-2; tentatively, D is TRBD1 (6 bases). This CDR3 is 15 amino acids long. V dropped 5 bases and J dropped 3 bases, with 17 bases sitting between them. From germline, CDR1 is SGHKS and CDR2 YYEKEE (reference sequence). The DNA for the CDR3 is TGTGCCAGCAGGTTGAGGCGGGGGCTCGACTATGGCTACACCTTC. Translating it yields CASRLRRGLDYGYTF.

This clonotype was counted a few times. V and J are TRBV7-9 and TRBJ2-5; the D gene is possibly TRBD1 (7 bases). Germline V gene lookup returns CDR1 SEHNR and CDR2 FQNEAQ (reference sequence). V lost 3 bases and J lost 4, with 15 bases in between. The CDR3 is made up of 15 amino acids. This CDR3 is CASSLGGTASETQYF. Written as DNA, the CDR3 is TGTGCCAGCAGCTTGGGCGGGACAGCTTCAGAGACCCAGTACTTC.

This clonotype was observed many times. CDR3 nucleotides: TGCGCCAGCAGTGAGTGGAAGGGAAGCGTTGAGCAGTTCTTC. Translating it yields CASSEWKGSVEQFF. V gene TRBV10-2 combines with J gene TRBJ2-1; D is undetermined. The germline V gene encodes CDR1 WSHSY and CDR2 SAAADI. Trimming took 1 base from V and 9 from J, leaving 13 bases between them. The CDR3 extends over 14 amino acids.

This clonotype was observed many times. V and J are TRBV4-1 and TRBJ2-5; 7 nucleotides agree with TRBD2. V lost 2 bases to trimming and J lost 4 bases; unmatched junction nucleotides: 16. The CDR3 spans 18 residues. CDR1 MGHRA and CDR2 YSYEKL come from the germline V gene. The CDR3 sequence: CASSQWGGGGDGVETQYF. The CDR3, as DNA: TGCGCCAGCAGCCAATGGGGGGGTGGAGGGGATGGGGTAGAGACCCAGTACTTC.

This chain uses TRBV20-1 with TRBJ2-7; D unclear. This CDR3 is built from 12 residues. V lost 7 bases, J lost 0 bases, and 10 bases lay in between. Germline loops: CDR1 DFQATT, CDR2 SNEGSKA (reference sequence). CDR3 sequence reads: CSVSPSSYEQYF. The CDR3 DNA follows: TGCAGTGTGTCGCCCAGCTCCTACGAGCAGTACTTC.

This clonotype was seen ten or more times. The CDR3 loop reads CASSTILGTSGYTF. The DNA for the CDR3 is TGTGCCAGCAGCACAATCCTTGGGACTTCTGGCTACACCTTC. The chain is built from TRBV11-2 and TRBJ1-2; a possible D gene is TRBD1 (5 bases). CDR3 length equals 14 residues. Germline V gives CDR1 SGHAT, CDR2 FQNNGV. V was cut by 5 bases and J by 7 bases, with 17 bases left in between. Full variable domain (missing parts from reference TRBV11-2 and TRBJ1-2): EAGVAQSPRYKIIEKRQSVAFWCNPISGHATLYWYQQILGQGPKLLIQFQNNGVVDDSQLPKDRFSAERLKGVDSTLKIQPAKLEDSAVYLCASSTILGTSGYTFGSGTRLTVV.

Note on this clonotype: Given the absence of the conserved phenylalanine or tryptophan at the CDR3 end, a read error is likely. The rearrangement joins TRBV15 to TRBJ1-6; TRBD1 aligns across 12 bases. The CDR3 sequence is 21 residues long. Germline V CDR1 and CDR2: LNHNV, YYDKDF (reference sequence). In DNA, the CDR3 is TGTGCCACCAGCAGGGGGACAGGGGGCGTGAGGCCCCGCTCCTATGATTCACCCCTCCACCTT. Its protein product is CATSRGTGGVRPRSYDSPLHL.

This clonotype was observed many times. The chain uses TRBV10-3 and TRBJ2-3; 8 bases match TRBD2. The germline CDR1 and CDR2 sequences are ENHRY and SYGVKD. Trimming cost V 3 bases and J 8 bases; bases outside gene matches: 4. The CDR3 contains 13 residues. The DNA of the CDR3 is TGTGCCATCAGTGATTCTAGCGGGCCTACGCAGTATTTT. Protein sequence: CAISDSSGPTQYF.

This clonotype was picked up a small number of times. CDR3 DNA: TGTGCCAGCAGTGAAGCGGCAATCACTGAAGCTTTCTTT. Protein: CASSEAAITEAFF. The chain joins TRBV6-1 to TRBJ1-1; D not certain. Germline-derived CDR1 and CDR2 are MNHNS and SASEGT. The germline V and J ends were trimmed by 0 bases and 4 bases, with 6 bases remaining between them. This CDR3 region has 13 residues.

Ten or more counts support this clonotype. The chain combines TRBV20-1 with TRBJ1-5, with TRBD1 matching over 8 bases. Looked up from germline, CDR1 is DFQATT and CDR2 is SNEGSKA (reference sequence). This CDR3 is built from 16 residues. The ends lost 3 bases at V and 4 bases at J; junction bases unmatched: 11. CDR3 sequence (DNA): TGCAGTGCTAGTCCCCCAAGGACAGGGCCGAATCAGCCCCAGCATTTT. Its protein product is CSASPPRTGPNQPQHF.

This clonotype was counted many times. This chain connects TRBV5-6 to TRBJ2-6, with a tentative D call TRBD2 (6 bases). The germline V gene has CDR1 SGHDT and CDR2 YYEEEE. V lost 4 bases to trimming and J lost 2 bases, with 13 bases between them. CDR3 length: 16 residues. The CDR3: CASSRGLTAGANVLTF. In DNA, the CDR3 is TGTGCCAGCAGCCGGGGACTGACGGCTGGGGCCAACGTCCTGACTTTC.

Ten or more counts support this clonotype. The CDR3 coding sequence is TGTGCCAGCAGTGACCCAATAGGGACAGGGGAGCATGGCTACACCTTC. Residues: CASSDPIGTGEHGYTF. The chain is built from TRBV6-1 and TRBJ1-2, with 10 nucleotides matching TRBD1. Unmatched junction bases numbered 10, after V lost 3 bases and J lost 6 bases. CDR3 length: 16 residues. CDR1 MNHNS and CDR2 SASEGT come from the germline V gene.

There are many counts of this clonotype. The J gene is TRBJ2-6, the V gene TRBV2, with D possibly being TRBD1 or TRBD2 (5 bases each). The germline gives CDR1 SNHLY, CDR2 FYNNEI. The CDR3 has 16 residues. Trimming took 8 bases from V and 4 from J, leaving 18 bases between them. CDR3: CASARDGQGGANVLTF. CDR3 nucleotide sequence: TGTGCCAGCGCTCGGGACGGCCAGGGAGGGGCCAACGTCCTGACTTTC.

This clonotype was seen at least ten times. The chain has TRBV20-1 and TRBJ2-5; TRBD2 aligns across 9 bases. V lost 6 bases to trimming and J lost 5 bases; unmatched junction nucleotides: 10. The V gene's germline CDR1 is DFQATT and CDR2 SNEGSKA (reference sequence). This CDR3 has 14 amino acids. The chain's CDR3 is CSATAGTSLETQYF. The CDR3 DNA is TGCAGTGCAACTGCCGGGACTAGCTTGGAGACCCAGTACTTC.

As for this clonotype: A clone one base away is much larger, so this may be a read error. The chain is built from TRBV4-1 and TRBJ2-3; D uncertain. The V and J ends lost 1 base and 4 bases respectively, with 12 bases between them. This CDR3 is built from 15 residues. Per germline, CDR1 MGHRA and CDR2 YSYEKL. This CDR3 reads CASSQGFGSPDTQYF. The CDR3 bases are TGCGCCAGCAGCCAAGGTTTTGGGTCCCCAGATACGCAGTATTTT.